This paragraph reports one T cell receptor beta chain. Its specificity is not known. This record belongs to a study of cytomegalovirus exposure and HLA in healthy donors. Study findings and constraints: Another analysis was done later, and it associated over 15,000 TCR beta sequences with HLA alleles at 0.05 false discovery rate. Most subjects had HLA-A and HLA-B alleles reportedly predicted accurately by TCR beta sequences.

Primers for the PCR totalled 60 Vbeta and 13 Jbeta. Authors' methods: Approximately 78 million unique TCR beta chains, roughly 11 million of them shared, were counted by a later analysis. TCRdb keeps only in-frame clones here, not all; method: immunoSEQ multiplex PCR. V and J calls and clone size are given by that table; D and trimming were obtained from the DNA. Of 110,000 to 150,000 clones listed, roughly 70% are singletons. Germline V CDR1 and CDR2: MNHNS, SASEGT. The CDR3 contains 16 residues. V was clipped by 2 bases and J by 5 bases; unmatched bases: 6. J is TRBJ2-1 and V is TRBV6-1; 10 bases match TRBD2. The receptor was derived from a man between 25 and 39 years old in good health and CMV-seronegative. Sequenced material: PBMCs. The CDR3 coding sequence is TGTGCCAGCAGTGAACTAGCGGGAGCCCTCAACAATGAGCAGTTCTTC. Its translation is CASSELAGALNNEQFF.